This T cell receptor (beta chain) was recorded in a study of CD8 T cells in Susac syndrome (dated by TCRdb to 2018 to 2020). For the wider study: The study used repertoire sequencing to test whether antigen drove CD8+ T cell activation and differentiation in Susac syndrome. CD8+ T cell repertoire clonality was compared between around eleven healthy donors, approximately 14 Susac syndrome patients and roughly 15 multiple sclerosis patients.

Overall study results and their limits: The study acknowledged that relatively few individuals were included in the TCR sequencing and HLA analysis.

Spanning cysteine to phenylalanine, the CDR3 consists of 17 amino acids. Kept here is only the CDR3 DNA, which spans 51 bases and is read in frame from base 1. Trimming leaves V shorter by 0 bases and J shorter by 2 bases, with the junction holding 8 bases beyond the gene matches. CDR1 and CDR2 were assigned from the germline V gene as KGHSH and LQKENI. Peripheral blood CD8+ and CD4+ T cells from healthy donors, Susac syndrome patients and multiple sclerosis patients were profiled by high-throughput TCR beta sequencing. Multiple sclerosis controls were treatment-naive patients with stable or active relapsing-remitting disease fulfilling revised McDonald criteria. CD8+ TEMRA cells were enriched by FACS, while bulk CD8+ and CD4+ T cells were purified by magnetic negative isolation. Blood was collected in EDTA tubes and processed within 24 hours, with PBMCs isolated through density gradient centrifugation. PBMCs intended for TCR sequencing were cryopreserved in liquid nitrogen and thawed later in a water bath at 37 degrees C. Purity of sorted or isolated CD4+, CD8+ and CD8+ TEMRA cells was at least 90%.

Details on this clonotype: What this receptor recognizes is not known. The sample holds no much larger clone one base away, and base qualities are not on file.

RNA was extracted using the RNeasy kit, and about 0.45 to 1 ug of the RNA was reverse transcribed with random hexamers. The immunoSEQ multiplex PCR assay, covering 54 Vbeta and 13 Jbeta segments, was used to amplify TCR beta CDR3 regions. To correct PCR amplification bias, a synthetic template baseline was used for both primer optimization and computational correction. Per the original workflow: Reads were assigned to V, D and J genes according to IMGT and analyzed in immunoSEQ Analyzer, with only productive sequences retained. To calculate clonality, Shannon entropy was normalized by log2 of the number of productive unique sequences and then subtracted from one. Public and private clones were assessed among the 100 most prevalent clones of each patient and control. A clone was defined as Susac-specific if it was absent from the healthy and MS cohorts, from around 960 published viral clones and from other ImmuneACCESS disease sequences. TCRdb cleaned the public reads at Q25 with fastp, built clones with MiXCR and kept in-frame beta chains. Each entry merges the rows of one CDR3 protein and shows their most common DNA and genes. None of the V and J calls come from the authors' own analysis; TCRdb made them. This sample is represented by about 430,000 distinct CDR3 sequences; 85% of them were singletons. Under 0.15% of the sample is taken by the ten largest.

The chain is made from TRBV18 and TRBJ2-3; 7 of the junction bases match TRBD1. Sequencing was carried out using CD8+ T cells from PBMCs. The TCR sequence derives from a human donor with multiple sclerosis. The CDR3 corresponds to CASSPPSYRGFTDTQYF. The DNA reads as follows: TGTGCCAGCTCACCACCGTCGTACAGGGGATTCACAGATACGCAGTATTTT.